These 24 T cell receptor beta chains originate from one sample sequenced in a study of OX40 agonist ivuxolimab in advanced cancers. The data were produced by immunoSEQ multiplex PCR, yet TCRdb's version contains in-frame clones alone and is incomplete. The data hold fewer than 60,000 clones, with about nine tenths observed a single time. The sample in question was CD4+ or CD8+ T cells sorted from blood, obtained in a trial of the OX40 agonist ivuxolimab. These receptors were collected from an adult with an advanced solid tumor such as melanoma, head and neck, liver or kidney cancer.

CDR3 sequence: CATSRDGGAVPYF. Here the CDR3 DNA reads TGTGCCACCAGCAGAGATGGGGGAGCTGTCCCGTACTTC. This chain uses TRBV15 with TRBJ2-4, with D perhaps TRBD1 or TRBD2 (5 bases each). The V gene lost 0 bases and the J gene lost 15 bases, with 15 bases spanning the gap. This CDR3 spans 13 amino acids. CDR1 is LNHNV, CDR2 YYDKDF, per germline (reference sequence).

The chain joins TRBV15 to TRBJ1-5; the D gene is possibly TRBD1 (5 bases). Trimming took 0 bases from V and 3 from J, leaving 9 bases between them. Germline V gives CDR1 LNHNV, CDR2 YYDKDF (reference sequence). CDR3 size: 15 residues. DNA for the CDR3: TGTGCCACCAGCAGAGAAGGGGCGTACAATCAGCCCCAGCATTTT. Protein sequence: CATSREGAYNQPQHF.

This chain connects TRBV19 to TRBJ2-6; a possible D gene is TRBD1 (5 bases). Between the trimmed V and J ends, which lost 2 bases and 7 bases, there was a span of 24 bases. Germline V CDR1 and CDR2: LNHDA, SQIVND (reference sequence). The CDR3 totals 19 residues. Here the CDR3 reads CASSIFGASGTLRANVLTF. CDR3 coding DNA: TGTGCCAGTAGTATATTTGGGGCGTCAGGTACCTTGCGAGCCAACGTCCTGACTTTC.

The chain combines TRBV4-1 with TRBJ1-2; D is ambiguous. Germline V gene lookup returns CDR1 MGHRA and CDR2 YSYEKL. The CDR3 sequence is 14 residues long. Trimming shortened V by 1 base and J by 1 base, and 7 bases separated the two germline ends. The CDR3 DNA reads as TGCGCCAGCAGCCAAGCGGGCAGTAACTATGGCTACACCTTC. It is translated as CASSQAGSNYGYTF.

V gene TRBV5-1 combines with J gene TRBJ2-6; D is perhaps TRBD2 (6 bases). The CDR3 covers 16 residues. Germline lookup yields CDR1 SGHRS and CDR2 YFSETQ. V lost 7 bases and J 0 bases, leaving 14 bases between the germline ends. CDR3 residues: CASGRDGSSGANVLTF. DNA for the CDR3: TGCGCCAGCGGGCGGGACGGTAGCTCTGGGGCCAACGTCCTGACTTTC.

The genes are TRBV7-9 and TRBJ1-2; the D is unclear. This CDR3 comprises 13 residues. Germline V CDR1 and CDR2: SEHNR, FQNEAQ (reference sequence). The V and J ends lost 5 bases and 4 bases respectively, with 11 bases between them. For the CDR3, the DNA is TGTGCCAGCAGCACTGACGGCCCCTATGGCTACACCTTC. Residues: CASSTDGPYGYTF.

This clone was seen more than once but under ten times. J is TRBJ2-1 and V is TRBV10-3; a possible D gene is TRBD2 (6 bases). Trimming pared 1 base from V and 4 bases from J, leaving 8 bases between. CDR3 length: 14 residues. Germline V lookup: CDR1 ENHRY, CDR2 SYGVKD. The CDR3 region has the DNA TGTGCCATCAGTGAGTTTAGCGGTTACAATGAGCAGTTCTTC. It is translated as CAISEFSGYNEQFF.

CDR3 in DNA: TGTGCCAGCACCCCTCCTCTGGGGGTACCTTCCTACGAGCAGTACTTC. Encoded protein: CASTPPLGVPSYEQYF. This chain joins TRBV28 and TRBJ2-7; D possibly uses TRBD1 or TRBD2 (5 bases each). CDR1 MDHEN and CDR2 SYDVKM come from the germline V gene. This CDR3 has 16 residues. The ends were cut back, 7 bases at V and 1 base at J, with 20 bases in the middle. The full variable domain, completed using reference TRBV28 and TRBJ2-7, is DVKVTQSSRYLVKRTGEKVFLECVQDMDHENMFWYRQDPGLGLRLIYFSYDVKMKEKGDIPEGYSVSREKKERFSLILESASTNQTSMYLCASTPPLGVPSYEQYFGPGTRLTVT.

J is TRBJ1-6 and V is TRBV5-4; the D gene is possibly TRBD1 (5 bases). Germline V gene lookup returns CDR1 SGHNT and CDR2 YYREEE (reference sequence). V shed 2 bases and J shed 7 bases, with 16 bases lying between them. This CDR3 contains 16 residues. The CDR3 DNA reads TGTGCCAGCAGCTTACGTCTATTGGGGCCCAATTCACCCCTCCACTTT. It specifies CASSLRLLGPNSPLHF.

In its sample, this clone was seen once. V is TRBV19 and J is TRBJ2-5; tentatively, D is TRBD2 (6 bases). The CDR3 contains 13 residues. Trimming left V 5 bases short and J 4 bases short, with 11 bases between. Germline V CDR1 and CDR2: LNHDA, SQIVND (reference sequence). The CDR3 DNA follows: TGTGCCAGTAGTGCGGGACGTGGAGAGACCCAGTACTTC. This translates into CASSAGRGETQYF.

This chain connects TRBV5-1 to TRBJ1-2; D is perhaps TRBD1 (5 bases). This CDR3 spans 14 amino acids. The germline V gene has CDR1 SGHRS and CDR2 YFSETQ. V lost 5 bases to trimming and J lost 0 bases, with 11 bases between them. This CDR3 reads CASRLGTANYGYTF. The DNA of the CDR3 is TGCGCCAGCAGGCTCGGGACGGCTAACTATGGCTACACCTTC.

The chain carries TRBV5-1 and TRBJ1-5; the D gene is possibly TRBD1 (5 bases). The V end was cut by 0 bases, the J end by 6 bases, with 13 bases between. Germline assignment: CDR1 SGHRS and CDR2 YFSETQ. CDR3 length: 15 residues. CDR3 in amino acids: CASSLVAGFGQPQHF. Here the CDR3 DNA reads TGCGCCAGCAGCTTGGTAGCAGGGTTCGGTCAGCCCCAGCATTTT.

The CDR3 spells CASSLGGSRHTQYF. The CDR3 DNA reads TGTGCCAGCAGCTTGGGTGGGAGTCGACATACGCAGTATTTT. V is TRBV5-6 and J is TRBJ2-3; possibly TRBD2 for D (5 bases). The CDR3 is made up of 14 amino acids. V lost 0 bases to trimming and J lost 7 bases, with 12 bases between them. Per the germline V gene, CDR1 is SGHDT and CDR2 is YYEEEE.

This sequence joins TRBV7-6 and TRBJ2-1, with TRBD2 matching 10 bases. The germline V gene has CDR1 SGHVS and CDR2 FNYEAQ. J was trimmed by 10 bases and V by 1 base; bases with no gene match: 16. The CDR3 is 18 residues long. In DNA, the CDR3 is TGTGCCAGCAGCTTAGGGTCAGTCTGGAGCGGGGGGGGGAAAGAGCAGTTCTTC. This encodes CASSLGSVWSGGGKEQFF.

The chain combines TRBV18 with TRBJ2-7, with D possibly matching TRBD1 (5 bases). Trimming took off 0 bases at V and 2 bases at J, with 11 bases between the two ends. The CDR3 is 15 residues long. Germline V gives CDR1 KGHSH, CDR2 LQKENI. CDR3 protein: CASSPPVRGTYEQYF. The CDR3 DNA sequence: TGTGCCAGCTCACCACCGGTAAGGGGCACCTACGAGCAGTACTTC.

The genes are TRBV5-1 and TRBJ1-1; unclear D gene. The CDR3 is 16 amino acids. V was cut by 3 bases and J by 1 base, with 16 bases left in between. Per germline, CDR1 SGHRS and CDR2 YFSETQ. CDR3: CASSSTLTSTNTEAFF. The CDR3 bases are TGCGCCAGCAGCTCAACTCTGACCAGCACGAACACTGAAGCTTTCTTT.

The chain has TRBV28 and TRBJ1-5; D is uncertain. Trimming removed 4 bases from V and 2 bases from J, with 12 bases in between. This CDR3 region has 15 residues. The V gene's germline CDR1 is MDHEN and CDR2 SYDVKM. CDR3 DNA: TGTGCCAGCAGTTCTCCGGCCGGGGGCAATCAGCCCCAGCATTTT. Its translation is CASSSPAGGNQPQHF.

The rearrangement uses TRBV5-1 and TRBJ2-1, with D perhaps given as TRBD1 or TRBD2 (6 bases each). Per germline, CDR1 SGHRS and CDR2 YFSETQ. CDR3 length: 15 residues. V gave up 4 bases and J gave up 7 bases, with 18 bases separating them. Here the CDR3 reads CASSPPVGGLNEQFF. The CDR3 DNA is TGCGCCAGCAGCCCACCTGTGGGGGGCCTGAATGAGCAGTTCTTC. The complete variable domain, with remaining parts taken from reference TRBV5-1 and TRBJ2-1, reads KAGVTQTPRYLIKTRGQQVTLSCSPISGHRSVSWYQQTPGQGLQFLFEYFSETQRNKGNFPGRFSGRQFSNSRSEMNVSTLELGDSALYLCASSPPVGGLNEQFFGPGTRLTVL.

As DNA, the CDR3 is TGTGCCAGCAGGGACGGTCGCTCCTCTGGAAACACCATATATTTT. Translated, it gives CASRDGRSSGNTIYF. V is TRBV27 and J is TRBJ1-3; the D is unclear. CDR1 MNHEY and CDR2 SMNVEV come from the germline V gene (reference sequence). This CDR3 contains 15 residues. Deletions cut 6 bases from V and 0 bases from J, with 12 bases between.

Details on this clone: One junction end disagrees with the germline gene, perhaps due to a read error. The rearrangement links TRBV10-3 to TRBJ1-3; D unresolved. CDR1 and CDR2 (germline): ENHRY, SYGVKD. The CDR3 loop spans 13 amino acids. CDR3 amino acids: CASSYRQGNTIYF. CDR3 bases: TGTGCCAGCAGTTACCGTCAGGGAAACACCATATATTTT.

J is TRBJ2-3 and V is TRBV7-6, with no clear D. V lost 5 bases and J lost 9, with 12 bases in between. From germline, CDR1 is SGHVS and CDR2 FNYEAQ. CDR3 size: 12 residues. The CDR3 DNA reads as TGTGCCAGCAGCCCTCGGCTTGGCACGCAGTATTTT. This sequence encodes CASSPRLGTQYF.

The chain joins TRBV28 to TRBJ1-6; tentative D call: TRBD1 (6 bases). Germline V CDR1 and CDR2: MDHEN, SYDVKM. V lost 6 bases and J 2 bases, leaving 14 bases between the germline ends. The CDR3 is 16 amino acids. CDR3: CASRDRGGTYNSPLHF. CDR3 DNA sequence: TGTGCCAGCAGGGACCGAGGGGGGACCTATAATTCACCCCTCCACTTT.

V gene TRBV27 combines with J gene TRBJ2-3; 8 bases align to TRBD2. CDR3 length equals 18 residues. Germline V gene lookup returns CDR1 MNHEY and CDR2 SMNVEV (reference sequence). V lost 4 bases, J lost 5 bases, and 17 bases stayed unmatched. Here the CDR3 reads CASSYNAPGGGPGDTQYF. CDR3 coding DNA: TGTGCCAGCAGTTATAACGCCCCCGGGGGGGGGCCGGGAGATACGCAGTATTTT.

The chain employs TRBV7-8 and TRBJ1-6; D call uncertain. CDR3 length equals 14 residues. Germline V gene lookup returns CDR1 SGHVS and CDR2 FQNEAQ. V was pared by 5 bases and J by 6 bases, with 11 bases between. The CDR3 reads CASSLGRFNSPLHF. CDR3 in DNA: TGTGCCAGCAGCCTAGGACGGTTTAATTCACCCCTCCACTTT.